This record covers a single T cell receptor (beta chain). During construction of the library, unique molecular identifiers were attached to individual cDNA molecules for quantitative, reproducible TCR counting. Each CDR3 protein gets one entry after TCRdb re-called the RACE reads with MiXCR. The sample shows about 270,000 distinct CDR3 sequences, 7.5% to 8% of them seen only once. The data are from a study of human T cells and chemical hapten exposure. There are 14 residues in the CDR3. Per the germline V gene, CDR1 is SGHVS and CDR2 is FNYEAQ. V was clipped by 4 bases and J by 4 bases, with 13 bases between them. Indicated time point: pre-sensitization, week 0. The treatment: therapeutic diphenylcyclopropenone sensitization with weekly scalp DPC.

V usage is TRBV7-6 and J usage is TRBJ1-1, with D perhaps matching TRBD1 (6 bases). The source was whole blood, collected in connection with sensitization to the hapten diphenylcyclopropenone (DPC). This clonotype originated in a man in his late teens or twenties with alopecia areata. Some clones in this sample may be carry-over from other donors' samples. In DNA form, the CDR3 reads TGTGCCAGCAGCTCCGCACAGGGCACCACTGAAGCTTTCTTT. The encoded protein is CASSSAQGTTEAFF.